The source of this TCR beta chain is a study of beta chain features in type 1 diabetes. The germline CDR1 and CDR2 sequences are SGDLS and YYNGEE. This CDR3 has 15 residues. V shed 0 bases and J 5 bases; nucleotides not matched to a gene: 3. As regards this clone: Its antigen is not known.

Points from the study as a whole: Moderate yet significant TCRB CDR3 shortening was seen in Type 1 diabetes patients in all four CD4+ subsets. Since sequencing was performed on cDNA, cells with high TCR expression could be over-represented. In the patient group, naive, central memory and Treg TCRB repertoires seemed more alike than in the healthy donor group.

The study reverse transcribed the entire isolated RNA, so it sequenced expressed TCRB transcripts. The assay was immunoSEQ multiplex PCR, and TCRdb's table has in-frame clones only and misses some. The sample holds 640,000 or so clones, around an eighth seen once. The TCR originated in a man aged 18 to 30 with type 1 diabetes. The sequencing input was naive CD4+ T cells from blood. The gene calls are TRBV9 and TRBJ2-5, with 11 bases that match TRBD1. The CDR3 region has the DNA TGTGCCAGCAGCGTAGGGACAGGGGGCGTCGAGACCCAGTACTTC. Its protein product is CASSVGTGGVETQYF.